The rows below give T cell receptor beta chains drawn from one sample of a study of blood T cell repertoires in COVID-19. TCRdb's table, derived via immunoSEQ multiplex PCR, lists solely in-frame clones and lacks some. The sample carries 200,000 to 250,000 clones, roughly 84% recorded once. The specimen was peripheral blood. Receptors originate from a man aged 25 to 40 with active or convalescent COVID-19. Both conserved end residues are part of each CDR3. Fields, in order: V gene, CDR3 protein.

>TRBV7-2
CASNPTGSYNQPQHF
>TRBV27
CASSPGELFF
>TRBV12-3/TRBV12-4
CASRSFLEAFF
>TRBV28
CASSPPPGGGNTIYF
>TRBV6-5
CASSYRGGNEQFF
>TRBV19
CATAAWRGELYNEQFF
>TRBV5-1
CASSLYGGKTGIYEQYF
>TRBV20-1
CSASAHRVSTDTQYF
>TRBV5-1
CASSRTLDEQYF
>TRBV19
CASSSIAGGPQNEQYF
>TRBV5-1
CASGIQGRSYEQYF
>TRBV9
CASSASQTAQDYEQYF
>TRBV6-2/TRBV6-3
CASSPWDSANSPLHF
>TRBV5-6
CASSLKPGRDYGYTF
>TRBV5-1
CASSPTSGREFEQFF
>TRBV9
CASSAAGTSGFHF
>TRBV30
CAWSVRPGDNEQFF
>TRBV27
CASSLKPLGTPDYGYTF
>TRBV10-3
CAISTSTDTQYF
>TRBV2
CASIRSRDYNEQFF
>TRBV5-8
CASSLGLAGADTQYF
>TRBV19
CASSKPAGYNSPLHF
>TRBV19
CASSIMASGYEQYF
>TRBV6-2/TRBV6-3
CASSKDRGQYEQYF
>TRBV11-3
CASSVGTSGSLNF
>TRBV5-1
CASSVGGVYNEQFF
>TRBV30
CAWRGAGNTIYF
>TRBV3-1/TRBV3-2
CASSQWGEHNSPLHF
>TRBV28
CASSSPYGRRPGELFF
>TRBV10-2
CASLGGARGTYEQYF
>TRBV28
CASSLGPGSGQPQHF
>TRBV2
CASSYSSYEQYF
>TRBV6-6
CASSYSILQLYGYTF
>TRBV18
CASSPVGRQETQYF
>TRBV5-4
CASSSQGSDEQYF
>TRBV15
CATSRLSGGSYNEQFF
>TRBV30
CAWGQNYNSPLHF
>TRBV3-1/TRBV3-2
CASSPVHNSYEQYF
>TRBV18
CASSPPLGQGYNEQFF
>TRBV27
CASSLWTGGGGYTF
>TRBV9
CASSAGDYLGIANEQFF
>TRBV28
CASSRQSNQPQHF
>TRBV9
CASSAGTATRGVFF
>TRBV7-2
CASTPGTSGSYEQYF
>TRBV14
CASSHAGTNGYTF
>TRBV9
CASSDGTSGGGYQETQYF
>TRBV5-1
CASRKWTGDTEAFF
>TRBV11-3
CASSSNRDRKNIQYF
>TRBV1
CTSSPHRQLRRPQHF
>TRBV9
CASSVDGGNSPLHF
>TRBV4-2
CASSQDRERGAQETQYF
>TRBV10-1
CASNQTGPNEKLFF
>TRBV28
CASSFSGRGEDTGELFF
>TRBV30
CAWRDRVSYNEQFF
>TRBV4-1
CASSHFSRNQPQHF